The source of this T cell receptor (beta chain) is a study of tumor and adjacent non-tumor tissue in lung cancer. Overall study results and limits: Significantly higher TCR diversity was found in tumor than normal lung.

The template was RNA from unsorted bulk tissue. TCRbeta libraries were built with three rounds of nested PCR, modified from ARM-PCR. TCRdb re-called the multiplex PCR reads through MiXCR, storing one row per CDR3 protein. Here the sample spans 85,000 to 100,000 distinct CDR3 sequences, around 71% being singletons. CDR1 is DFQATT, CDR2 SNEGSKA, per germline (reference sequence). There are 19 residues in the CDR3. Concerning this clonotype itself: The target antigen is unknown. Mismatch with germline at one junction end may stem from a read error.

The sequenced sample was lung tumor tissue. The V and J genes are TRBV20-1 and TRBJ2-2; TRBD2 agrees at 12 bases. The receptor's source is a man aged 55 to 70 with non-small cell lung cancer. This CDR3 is CSANSPGLAGLSNAGELFF. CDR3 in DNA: TGCAGTGCTAATTCTCCGGGACTAGCGGGTCTCTCGAACGCCGGGGAGCTGTTTTTT.